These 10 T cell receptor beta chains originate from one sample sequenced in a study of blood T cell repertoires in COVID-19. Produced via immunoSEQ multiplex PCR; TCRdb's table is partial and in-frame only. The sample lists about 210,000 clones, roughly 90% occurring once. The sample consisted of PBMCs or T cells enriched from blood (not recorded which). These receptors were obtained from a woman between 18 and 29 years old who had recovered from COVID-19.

The CDR3 sequence: CASSLRAGGNTEAFF. The CDR3 bases are TGCGCCAGCAGCTTGAGGGCAGGGGGCAACACTGAAGCTTTCTTT. The genes are TRBV5-1 and TRBJ1-1, with 8 nucleotides matching TRBD1. The V gene end was trimmed by 1 base and the J gene end by 2 bases; junction bases not matched to a gene: 4. The germline CDR1 and CDR2 sequences are SGHRS and YFSETQ. CDR3 length equals 15 residues.

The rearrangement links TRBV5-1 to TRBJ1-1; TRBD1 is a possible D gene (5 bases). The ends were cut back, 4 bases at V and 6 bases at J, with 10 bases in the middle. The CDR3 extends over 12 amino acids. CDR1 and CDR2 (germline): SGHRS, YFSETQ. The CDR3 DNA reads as TGCGCCAGCAGCACCGAAGGGGCTGAAGCTTTCTTT. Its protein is CASSTEGAEAFF.

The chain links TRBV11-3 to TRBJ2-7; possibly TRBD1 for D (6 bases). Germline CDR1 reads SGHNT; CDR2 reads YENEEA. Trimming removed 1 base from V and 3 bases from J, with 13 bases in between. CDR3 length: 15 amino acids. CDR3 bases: TGTGCCAGCAGCTTAGGCCGGACAGACAACTACGAGCAGTACTTC. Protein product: CASSLGRTDNYEQYF. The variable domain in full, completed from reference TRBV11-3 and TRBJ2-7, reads EAGVVQSPRYKIIEKKQPVAFWCNPISGHNTLYWYLQNLGQGPELLIRYENEEAVDDSQLPKDRFSAERLKGVDSTLKIQPAELGDSAVYLCASSLGRTDNYEQYFGPGTRLTVT.

CDR3: CASSRGTGGSGELFF. In DNA, the CDR3 is TGCGCCAGCAGCCGAGGGACAGGGGGGTCCGGGGAGCTGTTTTTT. The chain carries TRBV4-1 and TRBJ2-2, with 11 bases fitting TRBD1. CDR1 and CDR2 (germline): MGHRA, YSYEKL. V was clipped by 4 bases and J by 6 bases; unmatched bases: 4. The CDR3 is made up of 15 amino acids.

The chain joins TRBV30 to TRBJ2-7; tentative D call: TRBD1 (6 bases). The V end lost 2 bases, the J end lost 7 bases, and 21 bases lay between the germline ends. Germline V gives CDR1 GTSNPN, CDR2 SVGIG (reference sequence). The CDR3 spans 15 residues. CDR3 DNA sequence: TGTGCCTGGAGTCTCGGGACACCCTGGGCACGGGAGCAGTACTTC. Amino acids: CAWSLGTPWAREQYF.

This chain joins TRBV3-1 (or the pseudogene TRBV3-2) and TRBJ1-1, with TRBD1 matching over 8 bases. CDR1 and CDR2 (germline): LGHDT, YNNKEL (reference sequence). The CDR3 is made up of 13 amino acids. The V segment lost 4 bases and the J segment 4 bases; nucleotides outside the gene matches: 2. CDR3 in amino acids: CASSPTGATEAFF. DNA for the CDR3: TGTGCCAGCAGCCCGACAGGGGCCACTGAAGCTTTCTTT.

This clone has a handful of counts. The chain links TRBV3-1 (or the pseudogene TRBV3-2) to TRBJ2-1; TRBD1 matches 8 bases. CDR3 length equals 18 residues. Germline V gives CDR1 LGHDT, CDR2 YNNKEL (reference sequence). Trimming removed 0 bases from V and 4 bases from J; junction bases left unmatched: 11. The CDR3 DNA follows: TGTGCCAGCAGCCAAGAGGGGGCCGGGACAGGTCGGTACAATGAGCAGTTCTTC. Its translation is CASSQEGAGTGRYNEQFF.

As DNA, the CDR3 is TGTGCCAGCAGCTTGGGGCACAGGCGGCTAAGTGTTACTGAAGCTTTCTTT. Its translation is CASSLGHRRLSVTEAFF. This chain uses TRBV5-5 with TRBJ1-1, with a tentative D call TRBD1 (5 bases). This CDR3 has 17 residues. Germline V lookup: CDR1 SGHKS, CDR2 YYEKEE (reference sequence). V was trimmed by 0 bases and J by 5 bases, leaving 20 bases between them. Full variable domain (outside the CDR3, taken from reference TRBV5-5 and TRBJ1-1): DAGVTQSPTHLIKTRGQQVTLRCSPISGHKSVSWYQQVLGQGPQFIFQYYEKEERGRGNFPDRFSARQFPNYSSELNVNALLLGDSALYLCASSLGHRRLSVTEAFFGQGTRLTVV.

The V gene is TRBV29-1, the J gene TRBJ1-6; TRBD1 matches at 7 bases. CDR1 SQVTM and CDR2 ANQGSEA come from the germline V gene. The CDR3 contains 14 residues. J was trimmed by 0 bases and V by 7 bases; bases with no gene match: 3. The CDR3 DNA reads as TGCAGCGCCCGGACAGGCTCCTATAATTCACCCCTCCACTTT. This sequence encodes CSARTGSYNSPLHF.

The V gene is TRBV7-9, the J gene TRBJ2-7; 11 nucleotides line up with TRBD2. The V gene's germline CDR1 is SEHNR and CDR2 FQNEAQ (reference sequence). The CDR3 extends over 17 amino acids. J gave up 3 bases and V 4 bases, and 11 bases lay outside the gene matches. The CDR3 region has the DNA TGTGCCAGCAGCTCGAACCAACTACTAGCGGGGGTCTACGAGCAGTACTTC. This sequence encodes CASSSNQLLAGVYEQYF.